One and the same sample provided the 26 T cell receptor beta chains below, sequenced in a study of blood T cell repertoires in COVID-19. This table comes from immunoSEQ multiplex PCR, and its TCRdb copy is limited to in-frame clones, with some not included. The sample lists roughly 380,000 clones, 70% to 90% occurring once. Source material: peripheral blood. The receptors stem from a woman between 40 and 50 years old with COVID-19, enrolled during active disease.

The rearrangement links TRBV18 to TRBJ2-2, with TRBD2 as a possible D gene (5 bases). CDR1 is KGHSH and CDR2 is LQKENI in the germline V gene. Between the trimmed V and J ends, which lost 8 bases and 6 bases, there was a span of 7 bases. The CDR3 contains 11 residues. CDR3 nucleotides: TGTGCCAGCGAGGAGGCCGGGGAGCTGTTTTTT. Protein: CASEEAGELFF.

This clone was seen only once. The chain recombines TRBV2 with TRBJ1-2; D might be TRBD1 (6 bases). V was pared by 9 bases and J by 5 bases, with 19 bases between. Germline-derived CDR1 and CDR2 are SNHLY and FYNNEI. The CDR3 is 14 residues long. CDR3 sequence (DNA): TGTGCCAGGAGAGACCCGACAGGCTGGTATGGCTACACCTTC. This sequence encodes CARRDPTGWYGYTF.

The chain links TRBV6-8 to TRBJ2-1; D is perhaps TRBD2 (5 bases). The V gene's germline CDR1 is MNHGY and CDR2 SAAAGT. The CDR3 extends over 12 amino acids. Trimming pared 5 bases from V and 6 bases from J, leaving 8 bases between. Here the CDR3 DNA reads TGTGCCAGCAGTCCCGGACTCAATGAGCAGTTCTTC. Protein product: CASSPGLNEQFF.

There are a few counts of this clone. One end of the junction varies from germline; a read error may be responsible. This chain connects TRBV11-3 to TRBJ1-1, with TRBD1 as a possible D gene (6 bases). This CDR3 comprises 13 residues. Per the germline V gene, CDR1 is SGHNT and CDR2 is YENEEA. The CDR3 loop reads CASSQGQMSRVIF. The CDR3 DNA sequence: TGTGCCAGCAGCCAAGGACAGATGAGCAGGGTGATCTTT.

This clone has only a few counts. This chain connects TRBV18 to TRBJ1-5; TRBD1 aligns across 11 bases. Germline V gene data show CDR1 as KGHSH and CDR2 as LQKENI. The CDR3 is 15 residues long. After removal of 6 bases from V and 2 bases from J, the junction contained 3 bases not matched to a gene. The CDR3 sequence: CASSPGQGGNQPQHF. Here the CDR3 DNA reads TGTGCCAGCTCTCCGGGACAGGGGGGCAATCAGCCCCAGCATTTT.

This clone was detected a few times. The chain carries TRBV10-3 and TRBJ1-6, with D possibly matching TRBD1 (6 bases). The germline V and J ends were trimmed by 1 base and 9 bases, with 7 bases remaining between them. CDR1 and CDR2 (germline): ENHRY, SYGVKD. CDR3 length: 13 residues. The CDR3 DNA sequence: TGTGCCATCAGTGAGTTAGGGGGTTCACCCCTCCACTTT. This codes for CAISELGGSPLHF.

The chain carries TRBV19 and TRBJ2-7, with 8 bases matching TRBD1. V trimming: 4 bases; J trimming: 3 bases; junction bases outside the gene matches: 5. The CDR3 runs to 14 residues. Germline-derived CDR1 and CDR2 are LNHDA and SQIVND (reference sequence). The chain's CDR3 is CASSRGTGLYEQYF. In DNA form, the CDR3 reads TGTGCCAGTAGTAGGGGGACAGGACTCTACGAGCAGTACTTC.

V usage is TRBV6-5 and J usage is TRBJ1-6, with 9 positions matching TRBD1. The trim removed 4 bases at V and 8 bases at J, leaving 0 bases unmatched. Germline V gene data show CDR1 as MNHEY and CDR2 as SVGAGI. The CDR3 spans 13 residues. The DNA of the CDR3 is TGTGCCAGCAGTTGGACAGGGGATTCACCCCTCCACTTT. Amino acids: CASSWTGDSPLHF.

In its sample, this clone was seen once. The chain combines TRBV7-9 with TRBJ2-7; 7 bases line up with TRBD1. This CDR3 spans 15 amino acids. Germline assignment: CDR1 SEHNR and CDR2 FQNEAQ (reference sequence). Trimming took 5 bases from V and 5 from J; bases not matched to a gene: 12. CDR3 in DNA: TGTGCCAGCAGCCCGGTTAACAGGGGCCGGGACGAGCAGTACTTC. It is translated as CASSPVNRGRDEQYF.

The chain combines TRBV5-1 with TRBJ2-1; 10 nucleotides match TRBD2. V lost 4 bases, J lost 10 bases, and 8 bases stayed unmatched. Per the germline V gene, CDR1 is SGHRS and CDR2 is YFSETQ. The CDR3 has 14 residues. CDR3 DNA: TGCGCCAGCAGCCCGCCGGGACTAGCGAAGGAGCAGTTCTTC. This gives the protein CASSPPGLAKEQFF.

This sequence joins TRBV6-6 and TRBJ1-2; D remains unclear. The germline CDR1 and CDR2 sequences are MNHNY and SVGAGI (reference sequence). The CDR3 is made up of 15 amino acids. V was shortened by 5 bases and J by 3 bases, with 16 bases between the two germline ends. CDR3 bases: TGTGCCAGCAGTCCAAGACTAAGGGAGTACTATGGCTACACCTTC. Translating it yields CASSPRLREYYGYTF.

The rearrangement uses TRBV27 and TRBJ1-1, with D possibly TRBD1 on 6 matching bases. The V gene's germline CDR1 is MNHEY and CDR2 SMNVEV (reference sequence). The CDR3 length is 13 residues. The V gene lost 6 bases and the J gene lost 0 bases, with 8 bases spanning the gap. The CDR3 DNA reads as TGTGCCAGCAGGGGACACGTGAACACTGAAGCTTTCTTT. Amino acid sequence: CASRGHVNTEAFF.

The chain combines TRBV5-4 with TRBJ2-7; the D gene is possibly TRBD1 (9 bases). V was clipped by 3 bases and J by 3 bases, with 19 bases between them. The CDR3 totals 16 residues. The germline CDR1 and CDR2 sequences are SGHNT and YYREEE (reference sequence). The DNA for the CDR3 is TGTGCCAGCAGCTCGGGGGGGACAGGGAAGAGCTACGAGCAGTACTTC. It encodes CASSSGGTGKSYEQYF.

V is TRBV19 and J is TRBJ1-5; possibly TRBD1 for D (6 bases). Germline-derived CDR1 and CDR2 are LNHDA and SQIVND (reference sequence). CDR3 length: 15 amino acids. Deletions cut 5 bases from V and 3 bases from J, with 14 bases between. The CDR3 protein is CASSYRDTVNQPQHF. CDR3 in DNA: TGTGCCAGTAGTTACCGGGACACCGTCAATCAGCCCCAGCATTTT.

CDR3: CASSYTANTEAFF. The CDR3 DNA sequence: TGTGCCAGCAGTTATACAGCGAACACTGAAGCTTTCTTT. This chain connects TRBV6-5 to TRBJ1-1, with no clear D. The germline V gene has CDR1 MNHEY and CDR2 SVGAGI. V shed 3 bases and J shed 1 base, with 6 bases lying between them. The CDR3 sequence is 13 residues long.

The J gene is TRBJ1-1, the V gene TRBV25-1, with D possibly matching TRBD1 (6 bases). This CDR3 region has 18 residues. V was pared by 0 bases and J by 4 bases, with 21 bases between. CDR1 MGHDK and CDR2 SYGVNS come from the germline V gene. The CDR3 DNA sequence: TGTGCCAGCAGTGAATATGGATGGGGGACACTAAGGGGCACTGAAGCTTTCTTT. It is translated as CASSEYGWGTLRGTEAFF.

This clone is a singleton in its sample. The CDR3 sequence is CAVGQGTLEKLFF. CDR3 DNA sequence: TGTGCCGTCGGACAGGGAACCTTGGAAAAACTGTTTTTT. The genes are TRBV10-3 and TRBJ1-4, with 8 bases lining up with TRBD1. The V gene end was trimmed by 11 bases and the J gene end by 8 bases; junction bases not matched to a gene: 10. The length of the CDR3 is 13 residues. From germline, CDR1 is ENHRY and CDR2 SYGVKD.

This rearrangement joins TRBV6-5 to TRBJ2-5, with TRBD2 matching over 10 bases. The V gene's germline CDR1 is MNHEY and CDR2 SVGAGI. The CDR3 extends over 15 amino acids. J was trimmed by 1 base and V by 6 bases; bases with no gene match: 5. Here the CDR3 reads CASSRSGGVQETQYF. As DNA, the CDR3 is TGTGCCAGCAGCCGGAGCGGGGGGGTCCAAGAGACCCAGTACTTC.

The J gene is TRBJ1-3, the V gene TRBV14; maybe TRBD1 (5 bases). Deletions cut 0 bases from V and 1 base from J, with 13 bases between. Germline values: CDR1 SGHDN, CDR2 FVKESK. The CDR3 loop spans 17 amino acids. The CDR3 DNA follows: TGTGCCAGCAGCCAAGAAGTGTATCGACAGTCTGGAAACACCATATATTTT. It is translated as CASSQEVYRQSGNTIYF.

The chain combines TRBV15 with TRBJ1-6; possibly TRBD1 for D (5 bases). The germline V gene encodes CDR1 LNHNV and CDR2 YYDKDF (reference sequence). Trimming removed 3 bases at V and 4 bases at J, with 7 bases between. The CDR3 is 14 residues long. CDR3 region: CATSRGTYNSPLHF. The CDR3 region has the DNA TGTGCCACCAGCAGGGGGACTTATAATTCACCCCTCCACTTT.

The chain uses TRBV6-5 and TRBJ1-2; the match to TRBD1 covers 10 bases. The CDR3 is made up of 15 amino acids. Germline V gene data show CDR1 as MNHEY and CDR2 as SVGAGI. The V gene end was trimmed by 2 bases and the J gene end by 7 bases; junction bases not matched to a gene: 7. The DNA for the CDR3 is TGTGCCAGCAGTTACCCCTCCGGGACAGGGGCTGGCTACACCTTC. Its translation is CASSYPSGTGAGYTF.

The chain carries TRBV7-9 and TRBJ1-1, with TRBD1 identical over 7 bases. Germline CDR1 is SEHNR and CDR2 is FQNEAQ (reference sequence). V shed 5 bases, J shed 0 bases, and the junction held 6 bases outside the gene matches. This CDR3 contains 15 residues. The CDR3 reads CASSAGQEMNTEAFF. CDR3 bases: TGTGCCAGCAGCGCCGGACAGGAGATGAACACTGAAGCTTTCTTT.

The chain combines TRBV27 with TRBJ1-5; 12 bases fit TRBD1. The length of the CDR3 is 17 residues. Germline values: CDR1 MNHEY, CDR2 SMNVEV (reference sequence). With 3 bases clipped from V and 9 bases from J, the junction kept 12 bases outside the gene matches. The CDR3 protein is CASSFNPGQGAKWPQHF. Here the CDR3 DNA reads TGTGCCAGCAGTTTCAACCCGGGACAGGGGGCCAAATGGCCCCAGCATTTT.

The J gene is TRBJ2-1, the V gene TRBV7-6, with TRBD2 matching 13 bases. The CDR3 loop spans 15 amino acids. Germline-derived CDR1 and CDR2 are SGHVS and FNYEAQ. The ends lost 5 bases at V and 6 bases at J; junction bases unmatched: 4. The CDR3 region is CASSTGLAGVNEQFF. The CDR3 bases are TGTGCCAGCAGCACCGGACTAGCGGGGGTCAATGAGCAGTTCTTC. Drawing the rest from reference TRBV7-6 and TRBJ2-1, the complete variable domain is GAGVSQSPRYKVTKRGQDVALRCDPISGHVSLYWYRQALGQGPEFLTYFNYEAQQDKSGLPNDRFSAERPEGSISTLTIQRTEQRDSAMYRCASSTGLAGVNEQFFGPGTRLTVL.

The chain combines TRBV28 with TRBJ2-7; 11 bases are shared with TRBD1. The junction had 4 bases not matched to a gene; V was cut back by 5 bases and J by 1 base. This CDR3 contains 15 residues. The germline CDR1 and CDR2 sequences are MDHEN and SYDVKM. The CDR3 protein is CASSVGTGGSYEQYF. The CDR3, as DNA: TGTGCCAGCAGTGTGGGGACAGGGGGATCCTACGAGCAGTACTTC.

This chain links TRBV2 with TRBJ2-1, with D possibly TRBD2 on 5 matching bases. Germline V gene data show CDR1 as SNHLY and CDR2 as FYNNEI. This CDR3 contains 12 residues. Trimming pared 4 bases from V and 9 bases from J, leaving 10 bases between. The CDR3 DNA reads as TGTGCCAGCAGTGGTTTGAGGGTTGAGCAGTTCTTC. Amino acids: CASSGLRVEQFF.